Listed below are T cell receptor beta chains from one sample, sequenced in a study of T cells in localized non-small cell lung cancer. Assay: immunoSEQ multiplex PCR; the TCRdb copy retains only in-frame clones and omits some. Here the sample spans about 70,000 clones, approximately 87% being singletons. The starting material was peripheral blood, obtained before any cancer treatment. The receptors originated from a male donor at least 60 years old with stage III squamous cell lung carcinoma. The CDR3 runs from the conserved cysteine through the conserved F or W. The order of the fields is clone size, CDR3 length, V gene, J gene, D gene, CDR3 protein, CDR3 DNA. A D gene is named only where the DNA matches it firmly. Part of the rows lack a size; the others show once, few, many or a class for expanded clones.

>.|15|TRBV10-3|TRBJ1-5|.
CATLERENSNQPQHF
TGTGCCACCCTAGAACGGGAAAATAGCAATCAGCCCCAGCATTTT
>.|17|TRBV4-2|TRBJ2-3|TRBD2
CASSQRGLAGSTDTQYF
TGTGCCAGCAGCCAACGGGGACTAGCGGGGAGCACAGATACGCAGTATTTT
>.|15|TRBV29-1|TRBJ2-4|TRBD2
CSVEFPSGGDGIQYF
TGCAGCGTTGAGTTCCCTAGCGGGGGGGATGGCATTCAGTACTTC
>few|14|TRBV27|TRBJ1-1|TRBD1
CASRRQGEGTEAFF
TGTGCCAGCAGGAGACAGGGGGAGGGCACTGAAGCTTTCTTT
>.|13|TRBV29-1|TRBJ1-1|.
CSVGRDHNTEAFF
TGCAGCGTCGGTCGGGACCATAACACTGAAGCTTTCTTT
>.|15|TRBV5-4|TRBJ1-1|.
CASSLEVGTNTEAFF
TGTGCCAGCAGCTTGGAGGTTGGCACCAACACTGAAGCTTTCTTT
>.|16|TRBV19|TRBJ1-4|.
CASSRSPGQSNEKLFF
TGTGCCAGTAGTCGTTCCCCTGGACAGTCTAATGAAAAACTGTTTTTT
>.|14|TRBV7-2|TRBJ2-3|.
CASTVQGPTDTQYF
TGTGCCAGCACCGTACAGGGCCCCACAGATACGCAGTATTTT
>.|13|TRBV10-3|TRBJ1-3|TRBD1
CATSTGPGNTIYF
TGTGCCACCTCGACAGGGCCTGGAAACACCATATATTTT
>.|15|TRBV30|TRBJ1-6|.
CAWSPGSSYNSPLHF
TGTGCCTGGAGCCCGGGGAGCTCCTATAATTCACCCCTCCACTTT
>.|13|TRBV27|TRBJ2-1|TRBD1
CASRRQGTNEQFF
TGTGCCAGCCGGAGACAGGGGACCAATGAGCAGTTCTTC
>once|13|TRBV7-9|TRBJ1-2|.
CASSPHPNYGYTF
TGTGCCAGCAGCCCTCATCCTAACTATGGCTACACCTTC
>.|15|TRBV5-1|TRBJ2-1|.
CASSLGLVGLNEQFF
TGCGCCAGCAGCTTGGGGTTAGTTGGATTGAATGAGCAGTTCTTC
>.|15|TRBV7-2|TRBJ2-1|.
CASSLDSNLFDEQFF
TGTGCCAGCAGCTTAGACAGCAACCTTTTCGATGAGCAGTTCTTC
>.|17|TRBV18|TRBJ2-2|.
CASSPRGQPPNTGELFF
TGTGCCAGCTCACCACGTGGACAGCCACCGAACACCGGGGAGCTGTTTTTT
>.|14|TRBV7-9|TRBJ1-1|.
CASSSVQGRTEAFF
TGTGCCAGCAGCTCCGTACAGGGAAGGACTGAAGCTTTCTTT
>.|14|TRBV6-5|TRBJ2-5|.
CASRVAWAQETQYF
TGTGCCAGCAGGGTTGCTTGGGCCCAAGAGACCCAGTACTTC
>.|15|TRBV7-2|TRBJ1-2|.
CASSRDTATMGGYTF
TGTGCCAGCAGCCGCGATACAGCCACCATGGGGGGCTACACCTTC
>once|20|TRBV7-8|TRBJ2-6|TRBD2
CASSLAGLAGGLSGANVLTF
TGTGCCAGCAGCTTAGCGGGACTAGCGGGGGGTCTCTCTGGGGCCAACGTCCTGACTTTC
>.|14|TRBV6-1|TRBJ1-1|.
CASSVSFLNTEAFF
TGTGCCAGCAGTGTCAGCTTCTTGAACACTGAAGCTTTCTTT
>.|17|TRBV5-1|TRBJ2-3|.
CASSLRAQSRGRGTQYF
TGCGCCAGCAGCTTGAGGGCGCAGAGTAGGGGCCGGGGTACGCAGTATTTT
>.|19|TRBV2|TRBJ1-2|TRBD1
CASSEALGAGGAISYGYTF
TGTGCCAGCAGTGAAGCGCTTGGGGCAGGGGGCGCTATTAGCTATGGCTACACCTTC
>few|14|TRBV5-1|TRBJ1-2|.
CASSYRDNLYGYTF
TGCGCCAGCAGCTACCGGGACAACCTCTATGGCTACACCTTC
>.|15|TRBV28|TRBJ1-4|.
CASSLPAGGTEKLFF
TGTGCCAGCAGTTTACCTGCCGGGGGAACTGAAAAACTGTTTTTT
>.|14|TRBV27|TRBJ1-1|TRBD1
CASSLRGQGTEAFF
TGTGCCAGCAGTTTAAGGGGGCAGGGGACTGAAGCTTTCTTT
>.|13|TRBV6-1|TRBJ2-2|.
CASSRVRTGELFF
TGTGCCAGCAGTAGAGTTAGGACCGGGGAGCTGTTTTTT
>.|11|TRBV5-5|TRBJ1-4|.
CASSLEEKLFF
TGTGCCAGCAGCCTTGAGGAAAAACTGTTTTTT
>.|13|TRBV5-6|TRBJ1-1|.
CASSLFSRSEAFF
TGTGCCAGCAGCTTGTTCTCTCGGTCCGAAGCTTTCTTT
>.|15|TRBV12-5|TRBJ2-1|TRBD2
CASGLTSGGANEQFF
TGTGCTAGTGGTTTGACTAGCGGGGGGGCCAATGAGCAGTTCTTC
>.|13|TRBV19|TRBJ2-5|.
CASSFRGRETQYF
TGTGCCAGTAGCTTCAGGGGGAGGGAGACCCAGTACTTC
>.|12|TRBV11-3|TRBJ2-2|.
CASSRDGGELFF
TGTGCCAGCAGCCGGGATGGCGGGGAGCTGTTTTTT
>once|17|TRBV7-2|TRBJ2-2|.
CASSLRLGGGRAGELFF
TGTGCCAGCAGCTTAAGGCTGGGAGGGGGACGTGCCGGGGAGCTGTTTTTT
>.|17|TRBV2|TRBJ1-1|TRBD1
CASTHDRRTGEDTEAFF
TGTGCCAGCACCCACGACCGTCGGACAGGGGAGGACACTGAAGCTTTCTTT
>.|15|TRBV6-6|TRBJ2-5|.
CASSYGSGRGETQYF
TGTGCCAGCAGTTACGGGTCGGGGAGAGGAGAGACCCAGTACTTC
>.|15|TRBV7-8|TRBJ2-7|.
CASSLGRGSSYEQYF
TGTGCCAGCAGCTTAGGAAGAGGCTCGTCCTACGAGCAGTACTTC
>.|14|TRBV19|TRBJ2-3|.
CASSRRQSTDTQYF
TGTGCCAGTAGTAGAAGACAGAGCACAGATACGCAGTATTTT
>.|14|TRBV5-1|TRBJ1-2|.
CASRETLSNYGYTF
TGCGCCAGCAGGGAGACCCTTTCTAACTATGGCTACACCTTC
>.|15|TRBV7-2|TRBJ2-5|.
CASSLVSGRQETQYF
TGTGCCAGCAGCTTAGTTAGCGGTCGACAAGAGACCCAGTACTTC
>.|14|TRBV6-5|TRBJ2-5|.
CASSSFLGGETQYF
TGTGCCAGCAGCTCCTTTCTAGGGGGAGAGACCCAGTACTTC
>.|15|TRBV5-4|TRBJ1-1|.
CASSLDSGMNTEAFF
TGTGCCAGCAGCTTGGATTCAGGAATGAACACTGAAGCTTTCTTT
>few|15|TRBV4-3|TRBJ1-2|.
CASSQDRGDSDGYTF
TGCGCCAGCAGCCAAGATCGAGGGGACTCGGATGGCTACACCTTC
>.|14|TRBV6-1|TRBJ2-2|.
CASREGRSNGELFF
TGTGCCAGCAGAGAAGGAAGGTCTAACGGGGAGCTGTTTTTT
>.|11|TRBV7-9|TRBJ1-1|.
CASSWGTEAFF
TGTGCCAGCAGCTGGGGCACTGAAGCTTTCTTT